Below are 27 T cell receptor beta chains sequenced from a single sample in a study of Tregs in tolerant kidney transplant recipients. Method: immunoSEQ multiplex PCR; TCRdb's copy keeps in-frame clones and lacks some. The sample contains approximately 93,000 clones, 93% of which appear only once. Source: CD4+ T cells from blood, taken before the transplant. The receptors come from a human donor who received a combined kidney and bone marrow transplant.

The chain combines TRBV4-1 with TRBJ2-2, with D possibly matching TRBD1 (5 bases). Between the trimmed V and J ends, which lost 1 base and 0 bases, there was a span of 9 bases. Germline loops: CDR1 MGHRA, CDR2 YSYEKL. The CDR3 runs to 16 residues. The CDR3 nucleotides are TGCGCCAGCAGCCAAGGCGTCAGGGCGAACACCGGGGAGCTGTTTTTT. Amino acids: CASSQGVRANTGELFF.

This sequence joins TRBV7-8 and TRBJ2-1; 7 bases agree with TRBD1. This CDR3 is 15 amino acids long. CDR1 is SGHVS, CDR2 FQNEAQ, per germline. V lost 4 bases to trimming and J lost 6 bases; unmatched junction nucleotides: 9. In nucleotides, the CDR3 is TGTGCCAGCAGCTCAGAGACAGGGTACGTCAATGAGCAGTTCTTC. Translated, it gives CASSSETGYVNEQFF.

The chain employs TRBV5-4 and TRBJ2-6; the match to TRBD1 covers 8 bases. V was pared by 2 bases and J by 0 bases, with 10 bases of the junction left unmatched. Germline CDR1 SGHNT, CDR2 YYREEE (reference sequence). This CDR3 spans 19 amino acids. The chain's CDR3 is CASSFGRQGLLSGANVLTF. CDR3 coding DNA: TGTGCCAGCAGCTTCGGAAGACAGGGGCTCCTCTCTGGGGCCAACGTCCTGACTTTC.

CDR3 DNA: TGTGCCAGCATCCAAGGGGGACAGACCTACGAGCAGTACTTC. Its protein product is CASIQGGQTYEQYF. V gene TRBV28 combines with J gene TRBJ2-7; 7 bases fit TRBD1. The germline gives CDR1 MDHEN, CDR2 SYDVKM. The CDR3 length is 14 residues. The V and J ends lost 7 bases and 2 bases, in that order; junction bases with no gene match: 8.

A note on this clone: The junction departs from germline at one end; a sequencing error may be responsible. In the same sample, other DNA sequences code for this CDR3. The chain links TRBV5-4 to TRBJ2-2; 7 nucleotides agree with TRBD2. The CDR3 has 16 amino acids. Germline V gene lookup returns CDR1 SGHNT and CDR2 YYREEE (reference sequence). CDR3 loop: CASSLLLARNTGELFF. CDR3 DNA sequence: TGTGCCAGCAGCTTGTTACTAGCGCGGAACACTGGGGAGCTGTTTTTT.

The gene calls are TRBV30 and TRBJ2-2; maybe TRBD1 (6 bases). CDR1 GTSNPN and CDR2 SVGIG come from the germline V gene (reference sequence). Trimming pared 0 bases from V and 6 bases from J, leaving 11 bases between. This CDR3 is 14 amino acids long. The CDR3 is CAWSVTGSAGELFF. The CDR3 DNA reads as TGTGCCTGGAGTGTCACAGGGTCAGCCGGGGAGCTGTTTTTT.

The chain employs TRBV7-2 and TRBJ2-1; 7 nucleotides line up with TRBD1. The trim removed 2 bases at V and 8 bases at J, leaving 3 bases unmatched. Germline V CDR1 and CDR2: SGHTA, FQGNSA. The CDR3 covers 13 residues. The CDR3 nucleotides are TGTGCCAGCAGCTTACGAGGGGGCTATGAGCAGTTCTTC. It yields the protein CASSLRGGYEQFF.

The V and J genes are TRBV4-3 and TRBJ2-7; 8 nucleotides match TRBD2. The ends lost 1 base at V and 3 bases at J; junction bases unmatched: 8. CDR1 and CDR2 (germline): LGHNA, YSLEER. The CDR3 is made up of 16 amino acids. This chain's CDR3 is CASSQAAGVGYYEQYF. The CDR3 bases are TGCGCCAGCAGCCAAGCAGCGGGAGTAGGGTACTACGAGCAGTACTTC.

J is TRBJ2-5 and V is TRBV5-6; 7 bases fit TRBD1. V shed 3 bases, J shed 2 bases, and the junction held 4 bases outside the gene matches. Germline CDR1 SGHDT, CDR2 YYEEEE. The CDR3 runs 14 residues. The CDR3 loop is CASSSGQPQETQYF. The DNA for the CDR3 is TGTGCCAGCAGCTCGGGACAGCCGCAAGAGACCCAGTACTTC.

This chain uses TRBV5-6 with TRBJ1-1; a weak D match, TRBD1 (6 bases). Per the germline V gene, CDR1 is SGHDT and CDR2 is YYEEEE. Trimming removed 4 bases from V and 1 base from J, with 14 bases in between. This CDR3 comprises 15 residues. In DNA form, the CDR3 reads TGTGCCAGCAGCCCCCCCCACAGGGAGAACACTGAAGCTTTCTTT. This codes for CASSPPHRENTEAFF.

The CDR3 DNA follows: TGTGCCAGCAGCTCCCCAGCGGGCCAAGAGACCCAGTACTTC. Its protein is CASSSPAGQETQYF. The chain joins TRBV7-7 to TRBJ2-5; D might be TRBD2 (6 bases). The V end was cut by 4 bases, the J end by 1 base, with 10 bases between. The CDR3 runs 14 residues. Germline values: CDR1 SSHAT, CDR2 FNYEAQ (reference sequence).

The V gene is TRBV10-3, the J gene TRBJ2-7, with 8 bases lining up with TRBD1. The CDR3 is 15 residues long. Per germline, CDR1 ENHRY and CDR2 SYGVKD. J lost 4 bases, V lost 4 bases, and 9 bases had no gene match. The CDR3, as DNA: TGTGCCATCAGTGGGCAAGGACAGGGTCCTTACGAGCAGTACTTC. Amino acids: CAISGQGQGPYEQYF.

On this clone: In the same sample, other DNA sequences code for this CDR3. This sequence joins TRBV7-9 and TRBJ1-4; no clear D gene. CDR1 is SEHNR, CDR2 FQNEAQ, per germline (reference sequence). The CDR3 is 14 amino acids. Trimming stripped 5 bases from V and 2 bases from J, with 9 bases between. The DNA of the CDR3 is TGTGCCAGCAGCCCGGAGAATACTAATGAAAAACTGTTTTTT. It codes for CASSPENTNEKLFF.

The CDR3 DNA sequence: TGTGCCAGCAGCAAAACCAGGGGGGCGAACACTGAAGCTTTCTTT. This gives the protein CASSKTRGANTEAFF. The rearrangement links TRBV21-1 to TRBJ1-1; the table gives TRBD1 as D, unverified against the DNA. TRBV21-1 is flagged as a pseudogene. The CDR3 is 15 amino acids.

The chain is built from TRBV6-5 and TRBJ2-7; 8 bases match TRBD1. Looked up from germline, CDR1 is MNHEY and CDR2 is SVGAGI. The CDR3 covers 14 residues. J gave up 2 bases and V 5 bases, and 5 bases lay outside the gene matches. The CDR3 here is CASSPPGQAYEQYF. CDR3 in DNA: TGTGCCAGCAGTCCACCGGGACAGGCCTACGAGCAGTACTTC.

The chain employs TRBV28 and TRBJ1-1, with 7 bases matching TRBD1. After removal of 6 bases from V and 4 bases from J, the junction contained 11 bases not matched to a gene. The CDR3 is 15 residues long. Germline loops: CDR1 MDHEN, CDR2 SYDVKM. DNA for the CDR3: TGTGCCAGCAGGATAAACAGGGGATGGGGCACTGAAGCTTTCTTT. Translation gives CASRINRGWGTEAFF.

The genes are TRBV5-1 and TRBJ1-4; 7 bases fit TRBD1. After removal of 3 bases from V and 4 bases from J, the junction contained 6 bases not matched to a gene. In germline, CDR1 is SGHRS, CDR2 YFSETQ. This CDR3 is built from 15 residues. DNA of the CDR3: TGCGCCAGCAGCTCTGGGACAGTGGATAATGAAAAACTGTTTTTT. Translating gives CASSSGTVDNEKLFF.

CDR3: CASSQGLAGFYEQYF. The DNA of the CDR3 is TGCGCCAGCAGCCAAGGGCTAGCGGGGTTCTACGAGCAGTACTTC. This chain connects TRBV4-1 to TRBJ2-7, with 9 bases matching TRBD2. V lost 1 base and J lost 3; bases outside the gene matches: 4. From germline, CDR1 is MGHRA and CDR2 YSYEKL. The CDR3 is 15 residues long.

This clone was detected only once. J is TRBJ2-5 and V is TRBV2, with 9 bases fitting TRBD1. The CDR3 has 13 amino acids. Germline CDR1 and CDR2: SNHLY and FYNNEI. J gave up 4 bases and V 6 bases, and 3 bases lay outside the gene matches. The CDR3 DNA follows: TGTGCCAGCAGGTTGGACAGGGGAGAGACCCAGTACTTC. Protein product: CASRLDRGETQYF. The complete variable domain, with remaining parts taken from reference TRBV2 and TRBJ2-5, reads EPEVTQTPSHQVTQMGQEVILRCVPISNHLYFYWYRQILGQKVEFLVSFYNNEISEKSEIFDDQFSVERPDGSNFTLKIRSTKLEDSAMYFCASRLDRGETQYFGPGTRLLVL.

CDR3 coding DNA: TGCGCCAGCAGTGAGTTATACGGGACTAGCGGACTTAACACCGGGGAGCTGTTTTTT. Translation: CASSELYGTSGLNTGELFF. V gene TRBV10-1 combines with J gene TRBJ2-2, with TRBD2 matching over 11 bases. CDR1 WNHNN and CDR2 SYGVQD come from the germline V gene (reference sequence). The junction had 9 bases not matched to a gene; V was cut back by 1 base and J by 2 bases. The CDR3 is 19 amino acids.

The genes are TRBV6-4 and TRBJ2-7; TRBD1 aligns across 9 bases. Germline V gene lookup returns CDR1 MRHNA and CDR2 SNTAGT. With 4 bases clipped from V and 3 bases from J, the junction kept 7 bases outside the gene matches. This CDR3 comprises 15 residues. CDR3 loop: CASSVTPGQGYEQYF. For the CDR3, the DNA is TGTGCCAGCAGTGTTACCCCGGGACAGGGCTACGAGCAGTACTTC.

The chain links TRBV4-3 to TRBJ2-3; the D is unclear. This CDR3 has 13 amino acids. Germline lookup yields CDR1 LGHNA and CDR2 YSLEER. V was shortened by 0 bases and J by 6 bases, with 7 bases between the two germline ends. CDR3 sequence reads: CASSQDSWDTQYF. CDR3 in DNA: TGCGCCAGCAGCCAAGATAGTTGGGATACGCAGTATTTT.

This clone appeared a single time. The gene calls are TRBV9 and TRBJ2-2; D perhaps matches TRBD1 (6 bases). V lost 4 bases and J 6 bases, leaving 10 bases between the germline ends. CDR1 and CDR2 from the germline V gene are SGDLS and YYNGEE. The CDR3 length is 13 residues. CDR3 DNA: TGTGCCAGCAGCTTACAGGGCCCCGGGGAGCTGTTTTTT. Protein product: CASSLQGPGELFF.

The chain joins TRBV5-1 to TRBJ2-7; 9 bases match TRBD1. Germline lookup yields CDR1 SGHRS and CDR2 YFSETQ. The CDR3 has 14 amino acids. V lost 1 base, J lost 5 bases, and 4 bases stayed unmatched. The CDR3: CASSLYRDRDEQYF. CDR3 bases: TGCGCCAGCAGCTTGTACCGGGACAGGGACGAGCAGTACTTC.

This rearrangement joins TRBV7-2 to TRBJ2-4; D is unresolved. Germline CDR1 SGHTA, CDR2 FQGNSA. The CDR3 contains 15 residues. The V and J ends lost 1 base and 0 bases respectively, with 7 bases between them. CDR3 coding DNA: TGTGCCAGCAGCTTAGTCACGGGAGCCAAAAACATTCAGTACTTC. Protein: CASSLVTGAKNIQYF.

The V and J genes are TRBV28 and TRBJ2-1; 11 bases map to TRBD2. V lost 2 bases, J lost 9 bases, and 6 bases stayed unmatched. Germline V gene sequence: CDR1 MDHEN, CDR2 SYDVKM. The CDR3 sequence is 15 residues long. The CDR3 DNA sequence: TGTGCCAGCAGTTTAGATAGCGGGGGGGATTTTGAGCAGTTCTTC. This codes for CASSLDSGGDFEQFF.

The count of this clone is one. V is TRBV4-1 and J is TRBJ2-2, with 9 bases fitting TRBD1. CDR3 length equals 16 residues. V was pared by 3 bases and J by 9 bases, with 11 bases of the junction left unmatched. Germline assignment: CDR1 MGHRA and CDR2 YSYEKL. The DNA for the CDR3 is TGCGCCAGCAGCCAGAGGGGACAGGGCTTTATGAGGGAGCTGTTTTTT. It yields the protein CASSQRGQGFMRELFF.